This T cell receptor beta chain derives from a study of CD8 T cells in ankylosing spondylitis. Study results and limitations: A TCR beta motif of roughly 8 highly homologous variants appeared characteristic of ankylosing spondylitis blood. Some of these motif variants have turned up before, in reports on reactive arthritis synovial fluid and blood. A CD8+ phenotype characterized the disease-linked clones, which were relatively rare in peripheral blood. Disease-linked clones reportedly concentrated significantly in matched ankylosing spondylitis synovial fluid.

This clonotype was seen a few times. No antigen is known for it. Libraries for TCR beta were made by quantitative 5'-RACE with molecular barcodes. MiXCR, run by TCRdb on the 5' RACE reads, gives a single entry per CDR3 protein. The profile covers 100,000 or so distinct CDR3 sequences, with roughly 8.8% appearing a single time and more than 30% taken by the ten largest. There are 15 residues in the CDR3. With V trimmed by 1 base and J by 5 bases, 4 bases remained unmatched. Germline CDR1 reads SGHAT; CDR2 reads FQNNGV. Sequencing was performed on blood, either unsorted or a sorted T cell fraction (not recorded which). The V gene is TRBV11-2, the J gene TRBJ1-5; 8 positions agree with TRBD1. This clonotype was obtained from a male donor with ankylosing spondylitis. The CDR3 DNA follows: TGTGCCAGCAGCTTAGGTCAGGGGGCTTATCAGCCCCAGCATTTT. It is translated as CASSLGQGAYQPQHF. The entire variable domain, with the rest obtained from reference TRBV11-2 and TRBJ1-5, is as follows: EAGVAQSPRYKIIEKRQSVAFWCNPISGHATLYWYQQILGQGPKLLIQFQNNGVVDDSQLPKDRFSAERLKGVDSTLKIQPAKLEDSAVYLCASSLGQGAYQPQHFGDGTRLSIL.